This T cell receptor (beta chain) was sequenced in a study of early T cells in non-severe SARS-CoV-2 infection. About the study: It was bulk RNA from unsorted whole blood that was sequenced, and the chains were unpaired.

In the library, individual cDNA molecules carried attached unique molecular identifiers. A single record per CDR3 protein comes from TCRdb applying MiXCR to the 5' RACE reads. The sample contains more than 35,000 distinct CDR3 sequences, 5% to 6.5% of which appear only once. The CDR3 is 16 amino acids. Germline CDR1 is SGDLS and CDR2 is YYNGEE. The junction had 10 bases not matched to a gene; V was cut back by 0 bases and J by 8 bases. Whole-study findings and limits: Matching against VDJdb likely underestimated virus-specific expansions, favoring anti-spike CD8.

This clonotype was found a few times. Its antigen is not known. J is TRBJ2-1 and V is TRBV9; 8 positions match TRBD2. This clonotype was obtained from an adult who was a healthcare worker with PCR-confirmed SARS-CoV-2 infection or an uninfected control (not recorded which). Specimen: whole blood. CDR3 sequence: CASSVGSPGGRYEQFF. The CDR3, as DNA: TGTGCCAGCAGCGTAGGGAGTCCGGGGGGGCGGTATGAGCAGTTCTTC.